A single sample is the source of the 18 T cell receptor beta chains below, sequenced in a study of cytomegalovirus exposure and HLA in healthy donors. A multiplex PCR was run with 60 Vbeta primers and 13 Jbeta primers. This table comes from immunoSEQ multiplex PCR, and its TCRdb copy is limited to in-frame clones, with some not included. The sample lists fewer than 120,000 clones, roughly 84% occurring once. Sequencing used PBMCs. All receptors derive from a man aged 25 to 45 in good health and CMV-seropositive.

CDR3 coding DNA: TGCGCCAGCAGCCAAGTACAGGGTGAAGGTCAGCCCCAGCATTTT. Translated, it gives CASSQVQGEGQPQHF. The chain carries TRBV4-1 and TRBJ1-5, with D maybe TRBD1 (6 bases). This CDR3 is 15 amino acids long. V was shortened by 1 base and J by 6 bases, with 13 bases between the two germline ends. The germline CDR1 and CDR2 sequences are MGHRA and YSYEKL.

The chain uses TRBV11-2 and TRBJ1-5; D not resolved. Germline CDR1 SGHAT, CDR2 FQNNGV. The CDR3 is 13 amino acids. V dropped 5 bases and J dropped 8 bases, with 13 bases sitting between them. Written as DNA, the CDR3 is TGTGCCAGCAGCCTGGGCCCTATTGAGCCCCAGCATTTT. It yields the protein CASSLGPIEPQHF.

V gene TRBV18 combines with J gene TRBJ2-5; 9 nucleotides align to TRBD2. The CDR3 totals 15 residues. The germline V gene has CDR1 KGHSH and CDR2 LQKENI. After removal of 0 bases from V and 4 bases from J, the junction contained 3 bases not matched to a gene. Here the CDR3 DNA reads TGTGCCAGCTCACCACCGGCTAGCGGGGTAGAGACCCAGTACTTC. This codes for CASSPPASGVETQYF.

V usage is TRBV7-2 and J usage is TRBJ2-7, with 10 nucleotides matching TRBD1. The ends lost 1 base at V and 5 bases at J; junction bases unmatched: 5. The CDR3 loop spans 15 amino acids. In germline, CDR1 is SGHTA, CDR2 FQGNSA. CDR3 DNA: TGTGCCAGCAGCTTAGTAGGGACAGGGGTACACGAGCAGTACTTC. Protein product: CASSLVGTGVHEQYF.

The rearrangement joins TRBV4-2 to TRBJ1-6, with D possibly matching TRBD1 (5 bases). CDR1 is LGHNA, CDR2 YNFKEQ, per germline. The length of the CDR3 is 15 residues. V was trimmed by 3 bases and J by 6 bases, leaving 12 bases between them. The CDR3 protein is CASSQDDSPNSPLHF. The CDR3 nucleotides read TGTGCCAGCAGCCAGGATGACAGCCCTAATTCACCCCTCCACTTT.

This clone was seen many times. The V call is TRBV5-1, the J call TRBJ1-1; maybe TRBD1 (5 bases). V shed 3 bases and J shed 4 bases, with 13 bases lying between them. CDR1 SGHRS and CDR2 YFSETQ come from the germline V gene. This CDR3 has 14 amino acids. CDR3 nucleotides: TGCGCCAGCAGCTGGCAGGGTACGGGCACTGAAGCTTTCTTT. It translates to CASSWQGTGTEAFF.

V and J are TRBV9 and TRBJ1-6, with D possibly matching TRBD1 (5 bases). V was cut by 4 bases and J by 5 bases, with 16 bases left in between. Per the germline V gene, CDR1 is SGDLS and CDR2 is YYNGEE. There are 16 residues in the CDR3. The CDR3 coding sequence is TGTGCCAGCAGCTTAACGGGGGGGAGGGATAATTCACCCCTCCACTTT. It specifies CASSLTGGRDNSPLHF.

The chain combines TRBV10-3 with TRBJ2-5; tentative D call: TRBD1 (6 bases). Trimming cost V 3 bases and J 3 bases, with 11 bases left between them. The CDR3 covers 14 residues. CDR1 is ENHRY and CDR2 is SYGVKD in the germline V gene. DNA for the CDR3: TGTGCCATCAGTGAAGACAGGCTAGAAGAGACCCAGTACTTC. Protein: CAISEDRLEETQYF.

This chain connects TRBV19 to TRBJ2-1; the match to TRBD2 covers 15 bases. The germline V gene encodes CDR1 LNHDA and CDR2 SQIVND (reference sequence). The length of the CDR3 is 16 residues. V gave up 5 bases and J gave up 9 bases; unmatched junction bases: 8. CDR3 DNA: TGTGCCAGTAGTTCGTGGACTAGCGGGGGGGCAGCTGAGCAGTTCTTC. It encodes CASSSWTSGGAAEQFF.

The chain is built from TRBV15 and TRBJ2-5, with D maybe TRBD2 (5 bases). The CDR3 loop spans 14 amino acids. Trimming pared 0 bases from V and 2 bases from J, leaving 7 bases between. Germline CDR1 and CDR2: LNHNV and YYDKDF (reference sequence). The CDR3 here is CATSRDRGQETQYF. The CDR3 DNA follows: TGTGCCACCAGCAGAGATCGGGGACAAGAGACCCAGTACTTC.

The CDR3 DNA sequence: TGTGCCAGCAGTTTCACTCCTAGCGGCTCCTACAATGAGCAGTTCTTC. Translating it yields CASSFTPSGSYNEQFF. This rearrangement joins TRBV11-3 to TRBJ2-1, with TRBD2 matching over 7 bases. The CDR3 loop spans 16 amino acids. Germline-derived CDR1 and CDR2 are SGHNT and YENEEA. The ends lost 6 bases at V and 0 bases at J; junction bases unmatched: 8.

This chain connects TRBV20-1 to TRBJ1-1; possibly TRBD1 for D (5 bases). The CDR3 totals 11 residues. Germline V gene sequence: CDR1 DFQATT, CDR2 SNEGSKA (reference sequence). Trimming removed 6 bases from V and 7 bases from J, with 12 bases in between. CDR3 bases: TGCAGTGCCGAAGACAGCTATGAAGCTTTCTTT. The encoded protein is CSAEDSYEAFF.

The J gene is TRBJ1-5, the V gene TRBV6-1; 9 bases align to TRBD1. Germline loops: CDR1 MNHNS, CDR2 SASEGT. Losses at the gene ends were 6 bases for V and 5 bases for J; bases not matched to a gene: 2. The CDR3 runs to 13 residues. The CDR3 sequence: CASRDRGDQPQHF. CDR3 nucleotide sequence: TGTGCCAGCAGGGACAGGGGTGATCAGCCCCAGCATTTT.

Here the CDR3 reads CASSLGGLGYGYTF. In nucleotides, the CDR3 is TGTGCCAGCAGCTTAGGAGGTTTAGGCTATGGCTACACCTTC. The V call is TRBV7-9, the J call TRBJ1-2; no clear D gene. The CDR3 has 14 amino acids. V lost 1 base, J lost 4 bases, and 10 bases lay in between. Germline CDR1 and CDR2: SEHNR and FQNEAQ (reference sequence).

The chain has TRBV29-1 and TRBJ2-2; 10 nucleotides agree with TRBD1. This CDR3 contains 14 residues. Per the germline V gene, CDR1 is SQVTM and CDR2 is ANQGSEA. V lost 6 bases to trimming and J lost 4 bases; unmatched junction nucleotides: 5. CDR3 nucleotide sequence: TGCAGCGTGACGGGGACAGGGGTCACCGGGGAGCTGTTTTTT. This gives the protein CSVTGTGVTGELFF.

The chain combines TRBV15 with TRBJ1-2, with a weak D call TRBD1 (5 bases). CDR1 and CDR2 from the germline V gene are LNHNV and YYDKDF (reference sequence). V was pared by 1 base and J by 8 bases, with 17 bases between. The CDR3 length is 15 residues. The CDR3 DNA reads TGTGCCACCAGCAGAGTCCAGGGCCTCTATCGGGGCTACACCTTC. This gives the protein CATSRVQGLYRGYTF.

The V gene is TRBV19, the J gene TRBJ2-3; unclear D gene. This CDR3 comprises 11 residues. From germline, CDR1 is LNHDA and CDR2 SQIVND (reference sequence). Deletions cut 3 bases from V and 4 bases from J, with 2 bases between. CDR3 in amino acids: CASSISDTQYF. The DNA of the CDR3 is TGTGCCAGTAGTATCTCAGATACGCAGTATTTT.

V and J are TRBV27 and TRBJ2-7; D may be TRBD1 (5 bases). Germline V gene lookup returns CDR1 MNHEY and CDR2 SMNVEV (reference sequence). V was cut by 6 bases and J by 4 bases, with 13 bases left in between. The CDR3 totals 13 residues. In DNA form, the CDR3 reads TGTGCCAGCAGCCTAACAGGCGGATACGAGCAGTACTTC. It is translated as CASSLTGGYEQYF.